Listed here are 16 T cell receptor beta chains from one sample, sequenced in a study of tumor and adjacent non-tumor tissue in lung cancer. RNA was extracted from bulk tissue without any cell sorting. TCRbeta libraries were built with three rounds of nested PCR, modified from ARM-PCR. TCRdb ran MiXCR on the multiplex PCR reads and lists one entry per CDR3 protein. The table includes about 140,000 distinct CDR3 sequences, 66% detected once. The specimen was lung tumor tissue. Receptors originate from a man in his 60s with small cell lung cancer.

Concerning this clonotype itself: The junction does not match germline at one end; this may be a read error. DNA of the CDR3: TGCAGCGCTAGTGGAGACACTTACGATGAGCAGTTCTTC. Amino acids: CSASGDTYDEQFF. The chain links TRBV20-1 to TRBJ2-1; D call uncertain. This CDR3 is built from 13 residues. The germline CDR1 and CDR2 sequences are DFQATT and SNEGSKA (reference sequence).

This clonotype was seen only a few times. V is TRBV11-2 and J is TRBJ2-2; TRBD1 agrees at 8 bases. Looked up from germline, CDR1 is SGHAT and CDR2 is FQNNGV. The CDR3 extends over 14 amino acids. CDR3 in DNA: TGTGTTAGCAGCACCTACAGGGGGGTCGAGGAGCTGTTTTTT. It translates to CVSSTYRGVEELFF.

The chain joins TRBV6-1 to TRBJ1-5; D unclear. The CDR3 totals 13 residues. V dropped 5 bases and J dropped 4 bases, with 9 bases sitting between them. In germline, CDR1 is MNHNS, CDR2 SASEGT. The CDR3 nucleotides are TGTGCCAGCAGTTGGACTTTTAATCAGCCCCAGCATTTT. It yields the protein CASSWTFNQPQHF.

V and J are TRBV11-3 and TRBJ1-2; D may be TRBD1 (5 bases). V lost 1 base and J 8 bases, leaving 20 bases between the germline ends. CDR3 length: 16 amino acids. Per the germline V gene, CDR1 is SGHNT and CDR2 is YENEEA. CDR3 coding DNA: TGTGCCAGCAGCTTAGGCCTCGGGGCCCGTCCTGGGGGCTACACCTTC. Amino acid sequence: CASSLGLGARPGGYTF.

In the case of this clonotype: Being one base from a much bigger clone, this may be a read error. The rearrangement joins TRBV28 to TRBJ2-1; 7 bases fit TRBD1. Germline V lookup: CDR1 MDHEN, CDR2 SYDVKM. V shed 6 bases, J shed 10 bases, and the junction held 15 bases outside the gene matches. The CDR3 consists of 15 residues. The CDR3 coding sequence is TGTGCCAGCAGCAGACCGGGACAGAAAAAAGGGGAGCAGTTCTTC. It yields the protein CASSRPGQKKGEQFF. Looking up the rest from reference TRBV28 and TRBJ2-1 gives the full variable domain: DVKVTQSSRYLVKRTGEKVFLECVQDMDHENMFWYRQDPGLGLRLIYFSYDVKMKEKGDIPEGYSVSREKKERFSLILESASTNQTSMYLCASSRPGQKKGEQFFGPGTRLTVL.

CDR3 coding DNA: TGCGCCAGCAGTTCCCGGACTAGCGGGACGGACACCGGGGAGCTGTTTTTT. The encoded protein is CASSSRTSGTDTGELFF. The V call is TRBV4-1, the J call TRBJ2-2; 12 nucleotides line up with TRBD2. In germline, CDR1 is MGHRA, CDR2 YSYEKL. The CDR3 is 17 residues long. V trimming: 6 bases; J trimming: 3 bases; junction bases outside the gene matches: 8.

V and J are TRBV10-3 and TRBJ2-1; 11 positions match TRBD2. Germline assignment: CDR1 ENHRY and CDR2 SYGVKD. Trimming cost V 5 bases and J 5 bases; bases outside gene matches: 5. The CDR3 runs to 15 residues. Written as DNA, the CDR3 is TGTGCCATCAGTTGGACTAGCGGGTATAACAATGAGCAGTTCTTC. This sequence encodes CAISWTSGYNNEQFF.

Details on this clonotype: A read error may account for a junction end that differs from germline. The chain combines TRBV4-1 with TRBJ2-1, with D uncertain. This CDR3 region has 13 residues. Per the germline V gene, CDR1 is MGHRA and CDR2 is YSYEKL. The CDR3 DNA follows: TGCACCAGCAGCCAGGAAATTAGGCGGGAGCAGTTCTTC. Translated: CTSSQEIRREQFF.

The chain links TRBV20-1 to TRBJ2-2, with D tentatively TRBD1 (6 bases). This CDR3 has 13 amino acids. Germline CDR1 and CDR2: DFQATT and SNEGSKA (reference sequence). CDR3 DNA sequence: TGCAATACCCCAGGGGTAGCCACAGGGGAGCTGTTTTTT. Translating it yields CNTPGVATGELFF.

The V call is TRBV7-9, the J call TRBJ2-7, with D perhaps TRBD2 (5 bases). The germline V gene has CDR1 SEHNR and CDR2 FQNEAQ (reference sequence). The CDR3 extends over 14 amino acids. Trimming removed 1 base from V and 0 bases from J, with 7 bases in between. The CDR3 bases are TGTGCCAGCAGCTTAGTTGCGGGCTCCTACGAGCAGTACTTC. It yields the protein CASSLVAGSYEQYF.

About this clonotype: A read error may produce the germline difference seen at one junction end. The chain uses TRBV4-1 and TRBJ1-4; tentative D call: TRBD1 (5 bases). CDR1 is MGHRA and CDR2 is YSYEKL in the germline V gene. This CDR3 is 15 amino acids long. The CDR3 DNA follows: TGCGCCAGCACGGGACTGGTTAGAAATAGGGAAAAACTGCTTTTT. This encodes CASTGLVRNREKLLF.

The V gene is TRBV12-3 or TRBV12-4, the J gene TRBJ2-2, with TRBD2 identical over 8 bases. CDR3 length equals 13 residues. The trim removed 7 bases at V and 7 bases at J, leaving 5 bases unmatched. CDR3 sequence reads: CASTPGGGGELFF. The CDR3 coding sequence is TGTGCCAGCACCCCCGGGGGGGGCGGGGAGCTGTTTTTT.

The chain uses TRBV6-5 and TRBJ2-2, with D possibly being TRBD1 (5 bases). The CDR3 extends over 15 amino acids. CDR1 is MNHEY, CDR2 SVGAGI, per germline. The V end was cut by 6 bases, the J end by 5 bases, with 16 bases between. In nucleotides, the CDR3 is TGTGCCAGCAGGGGGTTGGGGCTAGGAACCGGGGAGCTGTTTTTT. Its translation is CASRGLGLGTGELFF.

This clonotype was counted once. Because the CDR3 is missing its conserved closing phenylalanine or tryptophan, this is likely a read error. The chain joins TRBV11-2 to TRBJ1-6; 8 positions match TRBD1. Germline-derived CDR1 and CDR2 are SGHAT and FQNNGV. Losses at the gene ends were 0 bases for V and 10 bases for J; bases not matched to a gene: 11. The CDR3 extends over 17 amino acids. The CDR3 loop is CASSLERSAGGRSPLHS. The CDR3 nucleotides read TGTGCCAGCAGCTTAGAGCGCTCGGCAGGGGGCAGATCACCCCTCCACTCC.

Turning to this clonotype: Without the conserved terminal phenylalanine or tryptophan, this CDR3 likely stems from a read error. The chain is built from TRBV11-2 and TRBJ2-1; D ambiguous. Per germline, CDR1 SGHAT and CDR2 FQNNGV. Trimming removed 3 bases at V and 2 bases at J, with 8 bases between. This CDR3 is built from 14 residues. CDR3: CASSFVSAYNEQFL. The CDR3, as DNA: TGTGCCAGCAGCTTCGTGTCAGCCTACAATGAGCAGTTCTTA.

This sequence joins TRBV29-1 and TRBJ1-1; D not certain. V lost 3 bases and J 9 bases, leaving 23 bases between the germline ends. The V gene's germline CDR1 is SQVTM and CDR2 ANQGSEA. This CDR3 comprises 15 residues. The CDR3 nucleotides read TGCAGCGTTGATGATGGGTCGCACTCGGGTCTAAAAGCTTTCTTT. Its translation is CSVDDGSHSGLKAFF.